Each of the 15 T cell receptor beta chains below was sequenced from the same sample in a study of identifying expanded T cells in peripheral blood. TCRdb's copy holds only in-frame clones and misses some; the assay was immunoSEQ multiplex PCR. The data contain about 90,000 clones, 70% to 90% of them seen just once; the ten biggest clones take up under 6%. Material for sequencing was blood. The receptors come from a person aged 18 to 75 in good health.

This chain uses TRBV19 with TRBJ2-1; unclear D gene. There are 15 residues in the CDR3. From germline, CDR1 is LNHDA and CDR2 SQIVND (reference sequence). Trimming removed 6 bases from V and 1 base from J, with 13 bases in between. The chain's CDR3 is CASSKIRLSYNEQFF. CDR3 bases: TGTGCCAGTAGCAAGATCCGACTTTCCTACAATGAGCAGTTCTTC.

The chain uses TRBV6-5 and TRBJ2-1; 7 nucleotides agree with TRBD2. This CDR3 contains 15 residues. V shed 1 base and J 7 bases; nucleotides not matched to a gene: 7. The germline V gene has CDR1 MNHEY and CDR2 SVGAGI. The CDR3 loop reads CASSYFSGQLNEQFF. The CDR3 DNA follows: TGTGCCAGCAGTTACTTTAGCGGGCAATTAAATGAGCAGTTCTTC.

This chain uses TRBV6-5 with TRBJ2-7, with 8 bases lining up with TRBD1. After removal of 7 bases from V and 4 bases from J, the junction contained 9 bases not matched to a gene. CDR1 is MNHEY, CDR2 SVGAGI, per germline. This CDR3 comprises 14 residues. CDR3 sequence reads: CASTEAGGGYEQYF. The CDR3 DNA sequence: TGTGCCAGCACAGAGGCAGGGGGCGGGTACGAGCAGTACTTC.

The genes are TRBV9 and TRBJ2-3; D unresolved. V gave up 1 base and J gave up 0 bases, with 6 bases separating them. Germline V gives CDR1 SGDLS, CDR2 YYNGEE. The CDR3 is 14 residues long. Written as DNA, the CDR3 is TGTGCCAGCAGCGTAAGCTGGAGCACAGATACGCAGTATTTT. Translated: CASSVSWSTDTQYF. Combining the CDR3 with reference TRBV9 and TRBJ2-3 gives the whole variable domain DSGVTQTPKHLITATGQRVTLRCSPRSGDLSVYWYQQSLDQGLQFLIQYYNGEERAKGNILERFSAQQFPDLHSELNLSSLELGDSALYFCASSVSWSTDTQYFGPGTRLTVL.

V is TRBV15 and J is TRBJ1-2, with a tentative D call TRBD1 (6 bases). There are 13 residues in the CDR3. CDR1 and CDR2 from the germline V gene are LNHNV and YYDKDF (reference sequence). Trimming removed 4 bases from V and 8 bases from J, with 14 bases in between. Here the CDR3 reads CATSKDSPGGYTF. The CDR3 coding sequence is TGTGCCACCAGCAAGGACAGTCCCGGCGGCTACACCTTC.

This clone was seen only a few times. At the DNA level, this CDR3 is encoded by other sequences in the same sample as well. The chain carries TRBV6-1 and TRBJ1-3; D unresolved. In germline, CDR1 is MNHNS, CDR2 SASEGT. The CDR3 sequence is 14 residues long. V was cut by 3 bases and J by 0 bases, with 6 bases left in between. CDR3 sequence: CASSDGASGNTIYF. The CDR3 DNA reads as TGTGCCAGCAGTGACGGAGCCTCTGGAAACACCATATATTTT.

This chain joins TRBV5-6 and TRBJ2-7; D might be TRBD2 (5 bases). V lost 4 bases and J lost 5, with 25 bases in between. This CDR3 is 17 amino acids long. CDR1 is SGHDT and CDR2 is YYEEEE in the germline V gene. The CDR3 DNA is TGTGCCAGCAGCCTATACTGGGCGGGCGGCCCACCGAACGAGCAGTACTTC. This codes for CASSLYWAGGPPNEQYF.

This chain connects TRBV5-1 to TRBJ1-2; D gene ambiguous. The CDR3 extends over 15 amino acids. Germline values: CDR1 SGHRS, CDR2 YFSETQ. V lost 1 base and J 7 bases, leaving 17 bases between the germline ends. As DNA, the CDR3 is TGCGCCAGCAGCTTGCCCGGATTCGCAGACGGTGGCTACACCTTC. It yields the protein CASSLPGFADGGYTF.

V gene TRBV25-1 combines with J gene TRBJ2-1; a weak D match, TRBD1 (6 bases). Trimming took off 4 bases at V and 10 bases at J, with 14 bases between the two ends. Germline CDR1 reads MGHDK; CDR2 reads SYGVNS. The CDR3 totals 13 residues. This CDR3 reads CASSAQDRMEQFF. The CDR3 DNA reads as TGTGCCAGCAGTGCCCAGGACAGAATGGAGCAGTTCTTC. Full variable domain (missing parts from reference TRBV25-1 and TRBJ2-1): EADIYQTPRYLVIGTGKKITLECSQTMGHDKMYWYQQDPGMELHLIHYSYGVNSTEKGDLSSESTVSRIRTEHFPLTLESARPSHTSQYLCASSAQDRMEQFFGPGTRLTVL.

The V gene is TRBV28, the J gene TRBJ1-1; D perhaps matches TRBD1 (5 bases). The germline gives CDR1 MDHEN, CDR2 SYDVKM. Trimming cost V 10 bases and J 9 bases, with 18 bases left between them. The length of the CDR3 is 12 residues. The DNA of the CDR3 is TGTGCCACCGGTAACAGACAGTGGAAAGCTTTCTTT. Protein: CATGNRQWKAFF.

The chain couples TRBV18 to TRBJ1-2; 7 bases are shared with TRBD1. V lost 3 bases to trimming and J lost 8 bases; unmatched junction nucleotides: 6. CDR3 length: 13 amino acids. Germline CDR1 and CDR2: KGHSH and LQKENI. Here the CDR3 DNA reads TGTGCCAGCTCACCGACAGGGAACGGGGGCTACACCTTC. This translates into CASSPTGNGGYTF.

This rearrangement joins TRBV9 to TRBJ2-3, with TRBD2 matching 13 bases. From germline, CDR1 is SGDLS and CDR2 YYNGEE. V dropped 3 bases and J dropped 5; count of bases not matched to a gene: 6. CDR3 length equals 16 residues. The CDR3 spells CASSATSGGRRDTQYF. The CDR3 coding sequence is TGTGCCAGCAGCGCGACTAGCGGGGGGCGAAGAGATACGCAGTATTTT.

V is TRBV11-2 and J is TRBJ2-2, with D unclear. Germline CDR1 and CDR2: SGHAT and FQNNGV. The CDR3 consists of 14 residues. The V end lost 6 bases, the J end lost 1 base, and 9 bases lay between the germline ends. As DNA, the CDR3 is TGTGCCAGCAGTCCCCCGGGGAACACCGGGGAGCTGTTTTTT. Encoded protein: CASSPPGNTGELFF.

V gene TRBV4-1 combines with J gene TRBJ1-3; 7 bases line up with TRBD1. Germline CDR1 and CDR2: MGHRA and YSYEKL. V lost 5 bases and J lost 2; bases outside the gene matches: 3. This CDR3 region has 14 residues. The CDR3 loop is CASSGQVAGNTIYF. The CDR3 nucleotides are TGCGCCAGCAGCGGACAGGTCGCTGGAAACACCATATATTTT.

The chain employs TRBV30 and TRBJ2-7; 10 bases fit TRBD1. This CDR3 has 13 amino acids. V lost 2 bases, J lost 7 bases, and 5 bases stayed unmatched. Per the germline V gene, CDR1 is GTSNPN and CDR2 is SVGIG (reference sequence). The CDR3 loop reads CAWSLGQGVEQYF. CDR3 coding DNA: TGTGCCTGGAGTTTAGGACAGGGGGTTGAGCAGTACTTC.